These T cell receptor beta chains were read from a single sample in a study of blood T cell repertoires in COVID-19. Produced via immunoSEQ multiplex PCR; TCRdb's table is partial and in-frame only. The sample has about 99,000 clones, roughly 86% seen once; the top ten hold over 10%. Sequencing was performed on peripheral blood. The receptors here all came from a woman aged 55-69 years in a cohort sampled during active or convalescent COVID-19. CDR3s include the opening cysteine and the closing phenylalanine or tryptophan. D genes are given only for firm matches. The size of a clone is reported for some rows only, either as once, few or many, or as a class for expanded clones.

j_call d_call v_call clone_size cdr3_nt cdr3_aa
TRBJ2-1 TRBD2 TRBV5-4 NA TGTGCCAGCAGCACGGGGACTAGCGGGAGCGTCTCCTCCTACAATGAGCAGTTCTTC CASSTGTSGSVSSYNEQFF
TRBJ1-1 NA TRBV5-1 once TGCGCCAGCAGCTTCGACAGGAGTGAAGCTTTCTTT CASSFDRSEAFF
TRBJ2-2 NA TRBV13 NA TGTGCCAGCAGCTTAGGTCCGGGGACGAACACCGGGGAGCTGTTTTTT CASSLGPGTNTGELFF
TRBJ2-2 TRBD2 TRBV10-3 NA TGTGCCATCAGGACATTAAGCGGGAGTGGCACCGGGGAGCTGTTTTTT CAIRTLSGSGTGELFF
TRBJ1-1 TRBD1 TRBV18 few TGTGCCACCACCCCCCAGGGGGCCCCTGAAGCTTTCTTT CATTPQGAPEAFF
TRBJ1-3 NA TRBV5-6 NA TGTGCCAGCAGCCTGATAAGCGGAAACACCATATATTTT CASSLISGNTIYF
TRBJ1-5 NA TRBV19 NA TGTGCCAGTACTCTCCTGCCGGGCAATCAGCCCCAGCATTTT CASTLLPGNQPQHF
TRBJ1-5 NA TRBV19 NA TGTGCCAGTAGTATTCCCGCCAGGGCTCAGCCCCAGCATTTT CASSIPARAQPQHF
TRBJ1-4 NA TRBV5-1 NA TGCGCCAGCAGCTTGGCTGGCACTAATGAAAAACTGTTTTTT CASSLAGTNEKLFF
TRBJ1-6 NA TRBV30 few TGTGCCTGGAGTGGCGGCGGGGGCCCTTCACCCCTCCACTTT CAWSGGGGPSPLHF
TRBJ1-5 TRBD1 TRBV3-1/TRBV3-2 NA TGTGCCAGCAGCCAGACAGGGGGCGGTCAGCCCCAGCATTTT CASSQTGGGQPQHF
TRBJ2-2 TRBD2 TRBV5-4 NA TGTGCCAGCAGCCACCACCCCACTAGCGGGGGAACCGGGGAGCTGTTTTTT CASSHHPTSGGTGELFF
TRBJ1-5 NA TRBV6-5 NA TGTGCCAGCAGTACGGGAGGGGTTGGCAATCAGCCCCAGCATTTT CASSTGGVGNQPQHF
TRBJ1-3 NA TRBV9 NA TGTGCCAGCAGCGTACGGGGTTCTGGAAACACCATATATTTT CASSVRGSGNTIYF
TRBJ2-1 NA TRBV6-5 NA TGTGCCAGCACCCTGAGGCTAGCCCCCTACAATGAGCAGTTCTTC CASTLRLAPYNEQFF
TRBJ2-5 TRBD2 TRBV6-6 NA TGTGCCAGCAGTCCTCGTAAAGCGGGGTTCCAAGAGACCCAGTACTTC CASSPRKAGFQETQYF
TRBJ2-3 NA TRBV19 NA TGTGCCAGTAGTATCGGGATCCCCACAGATACGCAGTATTTT CASSIGIPTDTQYF
TRBJ1-1 NA TRBV2 NA TGTGCCAGCGGCAGGGCCACTGAAGCTTTCTTT CASGRATEAFF
TRBJ1-4 NA TRBV25-1 NA TGTGCCAGCAGTGATACGGGATCGACTAATGAAAAACTGTTTTTT CASSDTGSTNEKLFF
TRBJ2-1 NA TRBV12-5 once TGTGCTAGTGGTTTGGTTGTTGGGACTTTCTTCTCCTACAATGAGCAGTTCTTC CASGLVVGTFFSYNEQFF
TRBJ1-2 NA TRBV28 NA TGTGCCAGCAGTCCCGGAAGGAGCGGGGACTATGGCTACACCTTC CASSPGRSGDYGYTF
TRBJ1-2 TRBD1 TRBV19 NA TGTGCCAGTAGTAGATCCGGGACAGGGGGCGCGTCCAATGGCTACACCTTC CASSRSGTGGASNGYTF
TRBJ1-2 NA TRBV10-3 NA TGTGCCATCAGTGAGGCCGGGAGGGGCGGCCTGGGGTACTATGGCTACACCTTC CAISEAGRGGLGYYGYTF
TRBJ2-2 NA TRBV7-9 NA TGTGCCAGCAGCCCGTCGGGGTCCGGGGAGCTGTTTTTT CASSPSGSGELFF
TRBJ1-5 TRBD1 TRBV6-2/TRBV6-3 NA TGTGCCAGCAGTTATTCTTCACAGGGGGCAAATCAGCCCCAGCATTTT CASSYSSQGANQPQHF
TRBJ1-1 NA TRBV19 NA TGTGCCAGTAGACGCGGGCAAACGAACACTGAAGCTTTCTTT CASRRGQTNTEAFF
TRBJ1-5 TRBD1 TRBV2 few TGTGCCAGCCAACAGGGGAGCAATCAGCCCCAGCATTTT CASQQGSNQPQHF
TRBJ2-2 NA TRBV7-9 NA TGTGCCAGCAGCTTAGCAGGGGAAGGCGTGGGGGAGCTGTTTTTT CASSLAGEGVGELFF
TRBJ2-1 TRBD1 TRBV7-9 NA TGTGCCAGCAGCTCTGGGACAGGGGAATTCGAGCAGTTCTTC CASSSGTGEFEQFF
TRBJ2-5 TRBD1 TRBV9 NA TGTGCCAGCAGCGTGGACAGGGGGCGGGAGACCCAGTACTTC CASSVDRGRETQYF